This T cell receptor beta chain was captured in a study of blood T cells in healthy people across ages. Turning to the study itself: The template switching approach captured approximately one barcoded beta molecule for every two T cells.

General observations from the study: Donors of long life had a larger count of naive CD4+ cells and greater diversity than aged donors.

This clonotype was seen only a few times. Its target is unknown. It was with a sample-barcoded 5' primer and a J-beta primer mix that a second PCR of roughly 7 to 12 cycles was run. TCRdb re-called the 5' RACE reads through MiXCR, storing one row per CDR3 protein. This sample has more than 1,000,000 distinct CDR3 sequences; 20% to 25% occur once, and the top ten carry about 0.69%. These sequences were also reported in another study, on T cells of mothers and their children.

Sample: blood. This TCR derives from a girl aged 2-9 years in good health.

This chain's CDR3 is CASSKVGAGANVLTF. The CDR3 DNA follows: TGTGCCAGCTCCAAGGTGGGGGCCGGGGCCAACGTCCTGACTTTC. The chain couples TRBV6-2 or TRBV6-3 to TRBJ2-6, with D possibly TRBD1 on 6 matching bases. CDR3 length equals 15 residues. Trimming removed 8 bases from V and 4 bases from J, with 15 bases in between. Germline CDR1 reads MNHEY; CDR2 reads SVGEGT.